This T cell receptor (beta chain) was obtained from a study of PD-L1 blockade in urothelial cancer. As to time point: pretreatment peripheral blood. Patients were diagnosed with urothelial carcinoma, either locally advanced or metastatic. Repertoires were generated with immunoSEQ multiplex PCR, while TCRdb's copy carries only in-frame clones and drops some. Of tens of thousands of clones listed, roughly 89% are singletons. This clone has only a few counts. The source of this sequence is a man in his sixties with urothelial cancer. Here the sequenced sample was PBMCs, taken around atezolizumab (anti-PD-L1) treatment.

Here the CDR3 reads CASSLTQGVSSGELFF. CDR3 bases: TGTGCCAGCAGCCTCACCCAGGGGGTCTCATCCGGGGAGCTGTTTTTT. The genes are TRBV7-3 and TRBJ2-2; 7 bases match TRBD1. J was trimmed by 6 bases and V by 5 bases; bases with no gene match: 12. Germline lookup yields CDR1 SGHTA and CDR2 FQGTGA. The CDR3 is 16 amino acids.